The 28 T cell receptor beta chains listed next were all sequenced from one sample in a study of a mutant IDH1 vaccine in newly diagnosed glioma. Profiling relied on immunoSEQ multiplex PCR, and the TCRdb table lists in-frame clones only, not all of them. Of 30,000 to 35,000 clones in the sample, around 85% were seen once. The time point denotes: baseline, week 1 (first vaccination visit). Treatment denoted: pre-vaccination baseline after standard-of-care therapy. Specimen: PBMCs, collected from a glioma patient treated with radiotherapy, temozolomide or both. These receptors all stem from a middle-aged woman with glioma.

This chain's CDR3 is CASSSPRGAEQYF. The CDR3 DNA is TGTGCCAGCAGCTCCCCCCGGGGGGCCGAGCAGTACTTC. This sequence joins TRBV7-9 and TRBJ2-7, with D possibly being TRBD2 (7 bases). V was pared by 4 bases and J by 6 bases, with 13 bases between. CDR3 size: 13 residues. CDR1 SEHNR and CDR2 FQNEAQ come from the germline V gene (reference sequence).

V usage is TRBV7-6 and J usage is TRBJ1-1; no clear D. This CDR3 has 12 amino acids. With 5 bases removed from V and 2 bases from J, the gap between germline ends came to 6 bases. Germline lookup yields CDR1 SGHVS and CDR2 FNYEAQ. CDR3 nucleotide sequence: TGTGCCAGCAGCAACATAAACACTGAAGCTTTCTTT. Translated: CASSNINTEAFF.

This chain uses TRBV6-5 with TRBJ1-5; D ambiguous. Germline V gives CDR1 MNHEY, CDR2 SVGAGI. Trimming shortened V by 5 bases and J by 11 bases, and 16 bases separated the two germline ends. The CDR3 runs 13 residues. CDR3 region: CASSRTGVGSQHF. The CDR3 DNA is TGTGCCAGCAGTCGGACGGGAGTGGGGTCCCAGCATTTT.

The genes are TRBV7-2 and TRBJ2-1; D is perhaps TRBD2 (6 bases). This CDR3 contains 14 residues. Germline V CDR1 and CDR2: SGHTA, FQGNSA. V was clipped by 5 bases and J by 8 bases, with 16 bases between them. CDR3 protein: CASSPGGPQDEQFF. In nucleotides, the CDR3 is TGTGCCAGCAGCCCCGGGGGACCACAAGATGAGCAGTTCTTC.

The rearrangement joins TRBV4-1 to TRBJ1-1; 11 bases match TRBD1. The V and J ends lost 3 bases and 3 bases, in that order; junction bases with no gene match: 0. The germline CDR1 and CDR2 sequences are MGHRA and YSYEKL. The CDR3 consists of 14 residues. DNA for the CDR3: TGCGCCAGCAGCCAGGGACAGGGGGACACTGAAGCTTTCTTT. Translating it yields CASSQGQGDTEAFF.

This CDR3 is CSVGRGTGVSGGPADTQYF. The DNA for the CDR3 is TGCAGCGTTGGTAGGGGGACAGGGGTTAGCGGGGGGCCGGCAGATACGCAGTATTTT. The chain carries TRBV29-1 and TRBJ2-3; D possibly uses TRBD1 or TRBD2 (10 bases each). This CDR3 has 19 amino acids. Trimming removed 4 bases at V and 4 bases at J, with 30 bases between. Germline loops: CDR1 SQVTM, CDR2 ANQGSEA.

This sequence joins TRBV5-1 and TRBJ1-4; D unresolved. The V gene lost 3 bases and the J gene lost 2 bases, with 14 bases spanning the gap. CDR1 is SGHRS, CDR2 YFSETQ, per germline. This CDR3 is 16 amino acids long. CDR3 residues: CASSSEGGRTNEKLFF. In DNA, the CDR3 is TGCGCCAGCAGCTCAGAAGGAGGACGCACTAATGAAAAACTGTTTTTT.

The chain uses TRBV19 and TRBJ2-7; 8 bases match TRBD1. The germline CDR1 and CDR2 sequences are LNHDA and SQIVND (reference sequence). V was pared by 4 bases and J by 0 bases, with 2 bases of the junction left unmatched. The CDR3 is 14 residues long. The DNA of the CDR3 is TGTGCCAGTAGTACCACAGGGGGCTCCTACGAGCAGTACTTC. Translation gives CASSTTGGSYEQYF.

The chain combines TRBV12-5 with TRBJ2-4; possibly TRBD1 for D (6 bases). V lost 5 bases to trimming and J lost 1 base, with 18 bases between them. Germline CDR1 and CDR2: LGHNT and FRNRAP. The CDR3 runs 17 residues. As DNA, the CDR3 is TGTGCTAGTGGTCACGGCCAAACAGGGTTGGCCAAAAACATTCAGTACTTC. Encoded protein: CASGHGQTGLAKNIQYF. Based on the CDR3 plus reference TRBV12-5 and TRBJ2-4, the full variable domain is DARVTQTPRHKVTEMGQEVTMRCQPILGHNTVFWYRQTMMQGLELLAYFRNRAPLDDSGMPKDRFSAEMPDATLATLKIQPSEPRDSAVYFCASGHGQTGLAKNIQYFGAGTRLSVL.

V is TRBV5-4 and J is TRBJ2-2, with 11 bases that match TRBD2. Per the germline V gene, CDR1 is SGHNT and CDR2 is YYREEE (reference sequence). The length of the CDR3 is 16 residues. The V segment lost 4 bases and the J segment 4 bases; nucleotides outside the gene matches: 6. The CDR3 region has the DNA TGTGCCAGCAGCACCACTAGCGGGGGAAGCACCGGGGAGCTGTTTTTT. Residues: CASSTTSGGSTGELFF.

The genes are TRBV7-2 and TRBJ2-5, with D perhaps matching TRBD1 (5 bases). The germline V and J ends were trimmed by 5 bases and 5 bases, with 12 bases remaining between them. This CDR3 is built from 13 residues. Germline CDR1 and CDR2: SGHTA and FQGNSA. The CDR3 here is CASSADNRETQYF. CDR3 coding DNA: TGTGCCAGCAGCGCGGACAACAGGGAGACCCAGTACTTC.

V usage is TRBV7-9 and J usage is TRBJ2-5, with TRBD2 identical over 7 bases. Germline CDR1 is SEHNR and CDR2 is FQNEAQ (reference sequence). The CDR3 is made up of 14 amino acids. With 4 bases clipped from V and 3 bases from J, the junction kept 5 bases outside the gene matches. The CDR3 coding sequence is TGTGCCAGCAGCTCCGCGCGGGAGAAAGAGACCCAGTACTTC. This sequence encodes CASSSAREKETQYF.

The genes are TRBV29-1 and TRBJ1-1; 10 bases match TRBD1. This CDR3 has 13 residues. Trimming took 3 bases from V and 7 from J; bases not matched to a gene: 5. CDR1 SQVTM and CDR2 ANQGSEA come from the germline V gene. As DNA, the CDR3 is TGCAGCGTTGAGGGACAGGGGACGGGTGAAGCTTTCTTT. It codes for CSVEGQGTGEAFF.

The rearrangement joins TRBV6-1 to TRBJ1-2; no clear D. CDR1 MNHNS and CDR2 SASEGT come from the germline V gene. V was pared by 6 bases and J by 0 bases, with 14 bases between. CDR3 length: 15 amino acids. The DNA of the CDR3 is TGTGCCAGCAGGGAACAGCCCACCACTAACTATGGCTACACCTTC. It specifies CASREQPTTNYGYTF.

The CDR3 reads CASSQDFGGAGETQYF. The CDR3 coding sequence is TGCGCCAGCAGCCAAGATTTCGGGGGGGCGGGAGAGACCCAGTACTTC. The chain couples TRBV4-3 to TRBJ2-5; 8 bases are a match to TRBD2. Per germline, CDR1 LGHNA and CDR2 YSLEER. The CDR3 covers 16 residues. The J segment lost 4 bases and the V segment lost 0 bases, leaving 7 bases of the junction unmatched.

V usage is TRBV9 and J usage is TRBJ2-7; 9 nucleotides line up with TRBD1. CDR1 and CDR2 (germline): SGDLS, YYNGEE. This CDR3 is built from 14 residues. V shed 4 bases and J 2 bases; nucleotides not matched to a gene: 4. The chain's CDR3 is CASSLGQGTYEQYF. The CDR3 nucleotides are TGTGCCAGCAGCTTGGGACAGGGCACCTACGAGCAGTACTTC. The variable domain in full, with the rest retrieved from reference TRBV9 and TRBJ2-7, is DSGVTQTPKHLITATGQRVTLRCSPRSGDLSVYWYQQSLDQGLQFLIQYYNGEERAKGNILERFSAQQFPDLHSELNLSSLELGDSALYFCASSLGQGTYEQYFGPGTRLTVT.

V is TRBV4-3 and J is TRBJ2-7, with 7 bases matching TRBD1. V was pared by 0 bases and J by 3 bases, with 8 bases of the junction left unmatched. Germline CDR1 LGHNA, CDR2 YSLEER. The CDR3 runs to 16 residues. The CDR3 coding sequence is TGCGCCAGCAGCCAAGAACTCCGGGACAGTTTCTACGAGCAGTACTTC. This translates into CASSQELRDSFYEQYF.

The CDR3 region has the DNA TGTGCCAGCAGCCTCTCCATGACAGAGACCCAGTACTTC. Translating gives CASSLSMTETQYF. The chain employs TRBV7-2 and TRBJ2-5; D ambiguous. V was pared by 5 bases and J by 4 bases, with 11 bases between. The CDR3 is 13 amino acids. Per the germline V gene, CDR1 is SGHTA and CDR2 is FQGNSA.

The chain recombines TRBV28 with TRBJ2-7; the D gene is possibly TRBD1 (6 bases). The germline V gene has CDR1 MDHEN and CDR2 SYDVKM. V lost 2 bases and J 7 bases, leaving 18 bases between the germline ends. The length of the CDR3 is 15 residues. The CDR3 DNA reads TGTGCCAGCAGTTTAGAGGGGGTAAGGGGTCGAGAGCAGTACTTC. Protein product: CASSLEGVRGREQYF. The full variable domain, with the rest looked up from reference TRBV28 and TRBJ2-7, is DVKVTQSSRYLVKRTGEKVFLECVQDMDHENMFWYRQDPGLGLRLIYFSYDVKMKEKGDIPEGYSVSREKKERFSLILESASTNQTSMYLCASSLEGVRGREQYFGPGTRLTVT.

This chain links TRBV6-6 with TRBJ1-2; 12 bases line up with TRBD1. The ends lost 5 bases at V and 3 bases at J; junction bases unmatched: 7. The CDR3 is 16 amino acids. The V gene's germline CDR1 is MNHNY and CDR2 SVGAGI (reference sequence). The CDR3 DNA is TGTGCCAGCAGTCCGATCGGGACAGGGGGCGACTATGGCTACACCTTC. This codes for CASSPIGTGGDYGYTF.

The gene calls are TRBV29-1 and TRBJ1-1, with no clear D. The V end was cut by 5 bases, the J end by 0 bases, with 10 bases between. This CDR3 is 13 amino acids long. Germline lookup yields CDR1 SQVTM and CDR2 ANQGSEA. The CDR3 spells CSVQAVLNTEAFF. DNA for the CDR3: TGCAGCGTTCAAGCCGTCCTGAACACTGAAGCTTTCTTT.

This chain links TRBV5-4 with TRBJ2-7; 8 bases are a match to TRBD2. The CDR3 consists of 14 residues. Germline CDR1 reads SGHNT; CDR2 reads YYREEE (reference sequence). Germline trimming cut 4 bases from V and 0 bases from J; bases unmatched to any gene: 3. This CDR3 reads CASSRSGTSYEQYF. The CDR3 coding sequence is TGTGCCAGCAGCCGTAGCGGGACCTCCTACGAGCAGTACTTC.

This chain links TRBV29-1 with TRBJ2-2; D perhaps matches TRBD1 (6 bases). This CDR3 region has 14 residues. V lost 4 bases to trimming and J lost 2 bases, with 11 bases between them. Per the germline V gene, CDR1 is SQVTM and CDR2 is ANQGSEA. The CDR3 nucleotides read TGCAGCGTTGGCAGGGGACAAAACACCGGGGAGCTGTTTTTT. Protein sequence: CSVGRGQNTGELFF.

The chain links TRBV29-1 to TRBJ1-4, with unresolved D. The ends were cut back, 5 bases at V and 4 bases at J, with 11 bases in the middle. The CDR3 length is 13 residues. Germline CDR1 and CDR2: SQVTM and ANQGSEA. The CDR3: CSVLGQDNEKLFF. CDR3 coding DNA: TGCAGCGTTTTAGGCCAGGATAATGAAAAACTGTTTTTT.

This clone was counted a single time. CDR3 DNA sequence: TGTGCCAGCAGTCCCGCTCCGACAGGGTTGGAGACCCAGTACTTC. This encodes CASSPAPTGLETQYF. This rearrangement joins TRBV6-5 to TRBJ2-5; 7 nucleotides line up with TRBD1. Germline trimming cut 5 bases from V and 5 bases from J; bases unmatched to any gene: 11. The CDR3 is 15 amino acids. Germline assignment: CDR1 MNHEY and CDR2 SVGAGI.

This clone has more than one count but fewer than ten. The chain combines TRBV30 with TRBJ1-1; no clear D gene. In germline, CDR1 is GTSNPN, CDR2 SVGIG (reference sequence). The CDR3 sequence is 13 residues long. The ends were cut back, 5 bases at V and 4 bases at J, with 14 bases in the middle. The CDR3 DNA reads as TGTGCCTGGGACCGACCGGATGGCACTGAAGCTTTCTTT. This gives the protein CAWDRPDGTEAFF.

The rearrangement links TRBV5-5 to TRBJ2-2; 7 bases fit TRBD1. V lost 0 bases and J lost 8; bases outside the gene matches: 19. From germline, CDR1 is SGHKS and CDR2 YYEKEE (reference sequence). CDR3 size: 19 residues. The CDR3 DNA sequence: TGTGCCAGCAGCTTGGGCGTGACAGGGCATCGGATGGCACTAGGGGAGCTGTTTTTT. It translates to CASSLGVTGHRMALGELFF.

The chain links TRBV5-6 to TRBJ1-3; D remains ambiguous. V shed 4 bases and J shed 0 bases, with 11 bases lying between them. This CDR3 has 15 residues. Germline loops: CDR1 SGHDT, CDR2 YYEEEE. The CDR3 coding sequence is TGTGCCAGCAGCAGCCCTACAGTCTCTGGAAACACCATATATTTT. Amino acids: CASSSPTVSGNTIYF.